A single T cell receptor beta chain is shown here with its context. Its matching antigen is unknown. Per the germline V gene, CDR1 is SQVTM and CDR2 is ANQGSEA. V shed 4 bases, J shed 6 bases, and the junction held 4 bases outside the gene matches. This CDR3 is 13 amino acids long. These data are taken from a study of spatial heterogeneity in lung cancer. Whole-study context: Every unique TCR and UMI combination, on average, appeared more than ten times in raw reads. Broader study findings: In blood, ubiquitous expanded tumor TCRs appeared more at resection than follow-up.

Individual TCR cDNA molecules each bore their own unique molecular identifier. MiXCR, run by TCRdb on the 5' RACE reads, gives a single entry per CDR3 protein. The sample has tens of thousands of distinct CDR3 sequences; around 5% are singletons. Stated time point: sample taken at primary tumor resection. Whole RNA was taken from tumor, nontumor lung or frozen PBMC; it was then sequenced unsorted. Untreated early-stage non-small cell lung cancer patients, over 55 in total, were the donors. The chain recombines TRBV29-1 with TRBJ2-1, with TRBD2 identical over 9 bases. The specimen was PBMCs, collected at surgery. The receptor was derived from a female donor with early-stage non-small cell lung cancer. The CDR3 nucleotides read TGCAGCGTTGTTGGCGGGGGGGCCAATGAGCAGTTCTTC. Protein product: CSVVGGGANEQFF.